This T cell receptor beta chain was captured in a study of shared clonotypes between healthy human individuals. The CDR3 covers 13 residues. Germline CDR1 is SNHLY and CDR2 is FYNNEI. Trimming cost V 1 base and J 2 bases, with 3 bases left between them. Clones were read by immunoSEQ multiplex PCR, and TCRdb kept only the in-frame ones, dropping some. The sample shows some 1.1 million clones, 60% to 85% of them seen only once. Overall study findings and caveats: Apart from blood, nothing was sampled; tissue repertoires likely differ.

A remark on this clone: The antigen is not known.

This chain joins TRBV2 and TRBJ2-1; D not resolved. Material: memory CD4+ T cells from PBMCs. The subset here: CD45RA-negative fraction. The receptor was derived from a man aged 18 to 29 in good health. Some clones in this sample may be carry-over from other donors' samples. The CDR3 reads CASSEGTYNEQFF. In DNA, the CDR3 is TGTGCCAGCAGTGAAGGGACCTACAATGAGCAGTTCTTC.